Sequencing of this TCR beta chain was carried out in a study of T cell responses to AZD1222 COVID-19 vaccine. The assay was immunoSEQ multiplex PCR, and TCRdb's table has in-frame clones only and misses some. The sample gives over 100,000 clones, about four fifths of which show up once; about 9% is in the top ten. This clone was recorded only once. Its target is unknown. The study, taken as a whole, reports: The donor group comprised mostly white British people and more females; the analysis possibly underestimated clonal diversity.

Per germline, CDR1 SNHLY and CDR2 FYNNEI. Trimming pared 8 bases from V and 8 bases from J, leaving 12 bases between. The CDR3 covers 12 residues. The rearrangement uses TRBV2 and TRBJ1-4, with unresolved D. This sample comprised peripheral blood, obtained on day 0 of AZD1222 vaccination. This TCR derives from an adult in good health. CDR3 bases: TGTGCCAGCGGTCTAATAGGAGAAAAACTGTTTTTT. Translation gives CASGLIGEKLFF.